This TCR beta chain was recorded in a study of cytomegalovirus exposure and HLA in healthy donors. Looking at the study overall: The 110 or so validation repertoires used a platform that matched the one used for the 600 to 750 first-cohort repertoires, as a later analysis reported.

The table came from immunoSEQ multiplex PCR; TCRdb's copy has only in-frame clones and leaves some out. This sample has over 130,000 clones; around nine tenths occur once, and the top ten carry 8.7%. With respect to this clone: The antigen is unknown.

Findings and limits, study-wide: The authors confirmed in vitro that a few CMV-associated chains were specific for CMV antigens. Reports described diagnosis of cytomegalovirus status by the classifier as highly specific and sensitive. The study recorded 164 TCR beta chains that were cytomegalovirus-associated.

Trimming took 0 bases from V and 2 from J; bases not matched to a gene: 3. The CDR3 contains 16 residues. Germline assignment: CDR1 MNHEY and CDR2 SMNVEV (reference sequence). This clonotype was sampled from a man younger than 35 in good health and CMV-seropositive. The sequencing sample was made of PBMCs. J is TRBJ1-5 and V is TRBV27; 8 nucleotides agree with TRBD1. CDR3 coding DNA: TGTGCCAGCAGTTTATCCAGGGGGCTGGGCAATCAGCCCCAGCATTTT. Protein: CASSLSRGLGNQPQHF.